The 15 T cell receptor beta chains in this list originate from one sample, sequenced in a study of blood T cell repertoires in COVID-19. Here immunoSEQ multiplex PCR was the method, and the copy in TCRdb shows in-frame clones only, minus some. The profile shows 90,000 to 100,000 clones, approximately 79% of them singletons. The sequencing sample was made of peripheral blood. Receptors were obtained from a man between 65 and 85 years old with active or convalescent COVID-19.

In this sample, this clone turned up a few times. The genes are TRBV5-6 and TRBJ2-7; 10 bases map to TRBD1. CDR3 length: 14 amino acids. V was clipped by 4 bases and J by 6 bases; unmatched bases: 7. Germline CDR1 and CDR2: SGHDT and YYEEEE. CDR3 region: CASSRRDRGSEQYF. Here the CDR3 DNA reads TGTGCCAGCAGCCGCCGGGACAGGGGTTCCGAGCAGTACTTC.

The genes are TRBV5-1 and TRBJ1-1; D remains ambiguous. Per the germline V gene, CDR1 is SGHRS and CDR2 is YFSETQ. Deletions cut 1 base from V and 0 bases from J, with 7 bases between. The CDR3 is 14 residues long. The DNA of the CDR3 is TGCGCCAGCAGCTTGAGAGACATGAACACTGAAGCTTTCTTT. As protein: CASSLRDMNTEAFF.

The gene calls are TRBV7-8 and TRBJ2-4, with 7 bases aligning to TRBD1. The CDR3 spans 14 residues. Trimming removed 5 bases from V and 8 bases from J; junction bases left unmatched: 9. Per germline, CDR1 SGHVS and CDR2 FQNEAQ. Written as DNA, the CDR3 is TGTGCCAGCAGCCCAATGGGACAGTGGCACATTCAGTACTTC. This gives the protein CASSPMGQWHIQYF. Together with reference TRBV7-8 and TRBJ2-4, the CDR3 gives the full variable domain: GAGVSQSPRYKVAKRGQDVALRCDPISGHVSLFWYQQALGQGPEFLTYFQNEAQLDKSGLPSDRFFAERPEGSVSTLKIQRTQQEDSAVYLCASSPMGQWHIQYFGAGTRLSVL.

The rearrangement links TRBV2 to TRBJ1-2; 8 bases agree with TRBD1. V lost 4 bases to trimming and J lost 6 bases; unmatched junction nucleotides: 10. Germline CDR1 SNHLY, CDR2 FYNNEI. The CDR3 extends over 15 amino acids. This CDR3 reads CASSVLGQGANGYTF. The DNA for the CDR3 is TGTGCCAGCAGTGTTCTAGGGCAGGGGGCAAATGGCTACACCTTC.

This clone has a handful of counts. The rearrangement joins TRBV3-1 (or the pseudogene TRBV3-2) to TRBJ1-5, with D unresolved. V shed 0 bases and J shed 0 bases, with 3 bases lying between them. CDR3 length: 14 amino acids. Germline values: CDR1 LGHDT, CDR2 YNNKEL (reference sequence). CDR3 nucleotide sequence: TGTGCCAGCAGCCAAGACTATAGCAATCAGCCCCAGCATTTT. Residues: CASSQDYSNQPQHF.

The chain uses TRBV27 and TRBJ1-6; 10 bases match TRBD1. The CDR3 covers 14 residues. Germline CDR1 MNHEY, CDR2 SMNVEV (reference sequence). Trimming cost V 4 bases and J 6 bases; bases outside gene matches: 0. CDR3 nucleotides: TGTGCCAGCAGTTGGACAGGGGGTAATTCACCCCTCCACTTT. It is translated as CASSWTGGNSPLHF.

The rearrangement joins TRBV7-2 to TRBJ1-6; possibly TRBD1 for D (5 bases). CDR3 size: 13 residues. Germline assignment: CDR1 SGHTA and CDR2 FQGNSA. Trimming took 1 base from V and 8 from J, leaving 6 bases between them. CDR3: CASSLGGDSPLHF. CDR3 sequence (DNA): TGTGCCAGCAGCTTAGGGGGGGATTCACCCCTCCACTTT.

The chain is built from TRBV6-2 or TRBV6-3 and TRBJ2-3; D possibly corresponds to TRBD2 (5 bases). The germline V gene encodes CDR1 MNHEY and CDR2 SVGEGT. The CDR3 totals 16 residues. Trimming took off 6 bases at V and 1 base at J, with 17 bases between the two ends. DNA of the CDR3: TGTGCCAGCAGACCTTCAACTAGTTGGGGCACAGATACGCAGTATTTT. Its protein is CASRPSTSWGTDTQYF.

This rearrangement joins TRBV6-2 or TRBV6-3 to TRBJ2-7, with D perhaps TRBD2 (6 bases). The CDR3 totals 15 residues. In germline, CDR1 is MNHEY, CDR2 SVGEGT. V was clipped by 6 bases and J by 2 bases, with 17 bases between them. The chain's CDR3 is CASSLAWRDPYEQYF. The CDR3 coding sequence is TGTGCCAGCAGCCTCGCATGGCGGGACCCCTACGAGCAGTACTTC.

The chain recombines TRBV29-1 with TRBJ1-5; D call uncertain. Germline values: CDR1 SQVTM, CDR2 ANQGSEA. V dropped 6 bases and J dropped 7 bases, with 19 bases sitting between them. This CDR3 comprises 14 residues. CDR3 nucleotides: TGCAGCGTAGCTACTTCTCCGGTCGGGCAGCCCCAGCATTTT. Its protein is CSVATSPVGQPQHF. The variable domain in full, with the rest retrieved from reference TRBV29-1 and TRBJ1-5, is SAVISQKPSRDICQRGTSLTIQCQVDSQVTMMFWYRQQPGQSLTLIATANQGSEATYESGFVIDKFPISRPNLTFSTLTVSNMSPEDSSIYLCSVATSPVGQPQHFGDGTRLSIL.

The chain recombines TRBV2 with TRBJ1-2; 7 bases match TRBD1. The CDR3 spans 13 residues. CDR1 and CDR2 from the germline V gene are SNHLY and FYNNEI. Unmatched junction bases numbered 3, after V lost 5 bases and J lost 3 bases. DNA for the CDR3: TGTGCCAGCAGTCCTGGACAGGACTATGGCTACACCTTC. It yields the protein CASSPGQDYGYTF.

This chain uses TRBV19 with TRBJ1-5, with a weak D call TRBD1 (6 bases). CDR1 and CDR2 (germline): LNHDA, SQIVND (reference sequence). The CDR3 is made up of 13 amino acids. V shed 8 bases and J shed 13 bases, with 21 bases lying between them. The CDR3 loop reads CASGGAQGVAQHF. The CDR3 DNA reads as TGTGCCAGTGGTGGGGCACAGGGAGTGGCACAGCATTTT.

The chain carries TRBV30 and TRBJ2-2; D is undetermined. Germline CDR1 and CDR2: GTSNPN and SVGIG (reference sequence). The ends were cut back, 4 bases at V and 7 bases at J, with 22 bases in the middle. This CDR3 region has 16 residues. The CDR3 DNA reads as TGTGCCTGGAAGCGAGGCCCCTCTCCGGTTAACGGGGAGCTGTTTTTT. This gives the protein CAWKRGPSPVNGELFF.

This chain connects TRBV5-4 to TRBJ1-1; D is undetermined. Germline-derived CDR1 and CDR2 are SGHNT and YYREEE (reference sequence). Trimming stripped 4 bases from V and 0 bases from J, with 10 bases between. The CDR3 has 14 residues. DNA for the CDR3: TGTGCCAGCAGCCGAGCATCAATGAACACTGAAGCTTTCTTT. Protein: CASSRASMNTEAFF.

The rearrangement uses TRBV28 and TRBJ1-2; 12 nucleotides line up with TRBD1. Losses at the gene ends were 7 bases for V and 6 bases for J; bases not matched to a gene: 9. From germline, CDR1 is MDHEN and CDR2 SYDVKM. The CDR3 is 15 amino acids. The CDR3 DNA follows: TGTGCCAGCAACCGACCGGGACAGGGGGCGGATGGCTACACCTTC. It yields the protein CASNRPGQGADGYTF.